Listed below are T cell receptor beta chains from one sample, sequenced in a study of T cell clonotyping in hematopoietic cell transplantation. The method was immunoSEQ multiplex PCR; TCRdb's version includes in-frame clones alone and lacks a portion of them. The table lists tens of thousands of clones, roughly 80% of them singletons. The source was peripheral blood mononuclear cells, collected before stem cell transplant. The receptors were gathered from a man between 60 and 75 years old with myelodysplastic syndrome. Some clones in this sample may be carry-over from other donors' samples. CDR3s include the opening cysteine and the closing phenylalanine or tryptophan. D genes are given only for firm matches. Expanded clones are given a class, and other clones once, few, many or no size at all.

CASSRQTGRSPGELFF TGTGCCAGCAGCCGTCAGACAGGGAGGTCCCCCGGGGAGCTGTTTTTT . TRBV11-3 . TRBJ2-2
CASSQDWARGEQFF TGCGCCAGCAGCCAAGATTGGGCTCGGGGTGAGCAGTTCTTC . TRBV4-3 . TRBJ2-1
CASSQDIAHQETQYF TGCGCCAGCAGCCAAGATATAGCCCACCAAGAGACCCAGTACTTC . TRBV4-3 . TRBJ2-5
CASSRRQDTEAFF TGTGCCAGTAGTAGACGACAGGACACTGAAGCTTTCTTT . TRBV19 . TRBJ1-1
CASSQGGRGVDTIYF TGTGCCAGCAGCCAGGGAGGGAGGGGGGTGGACACCATATATTTT . TRBV4-2 . TRBJ1-3
CASSLARGGQETQYF TGTGCCAGCAGCTTAGCTAGGGGGGGGCAAGAGACCCAGTACTTC . TRBV7-2 . TRBJ2-5
CATRGAAATGYTF TGTGCCACCAGAGGGGCGGCGGCGACTGGCTACACCTTC . TRBV7-3 few TRBJ1-2
CASSSDSYNEQFF TGTGCCAGCAGCTCGGACAGCTACAATGAGCAGTTCTTC . TRBV7-8 . TRBJ2-1
CASSPGTGGDTEAFF TGTGCCAGCAGCCCCGGGACAGGGGGGGACACTGAAGCTTTCTTT TRBD1 TRBV7-9 . TRBJ1-1
CASSFPTGGPTYTGELFF TGTGCCAGCAGTTTCCCAACAGGGGGCCCTACTTACACCGGGGAGCTGTTTTTT TRBD1 TRBV27 few TRBJ2-2
CASSHRRAYEQYF TGCGCCAGCAGCCATCGCAGGGCGTACGAGCAGTACTTC . TRBV4-3 . TRBJ2-7
CTSSLRGSTDTQYF TGTACCAGCAGCCTTCGGGGTAGCACAGATACGCAGTATTTT . TRBV7-6 . TRBJ2-3
CASSPGGQGWNQPQHF TGTGCCAGCAGCCCGGGGGGACAGGGCTGGAATCAGCCCCAGCATTTT TRBD1 TRBV7-9 . TRBJ1-5
CASSKAAGGVEKLFF TGCGCCAGCAGCAAAGCCGCAGGGGGCGTTGAAAAACTGTTTTTT TRBD1 TRBV4-3 . TRBJ1-4
CASRVWGSGNTIYF TGTGCCAGCCGGGTGTGGGGGTCCGGAAACACCATATATTTT . TRBV6-5 . TRBJ1-3
CASSQGSGSVYEQYF TGCGCCAGCAGCCAAGGTAGCGGATCCGTCTACGAGCAGTACTTC . TRBV4-3 medium-sized TRBJ2-7
CASRDRTRELFF TGTGCCAGCAGAGACAGAACCAGGGAGCTGTTTTTT . TRBV7-2 few TRBJ2-2
CASSQLTESYEQYF TGCGCCAGCAGCCAACTTACAGAGTCCTACGAGCAGTACTTC . TRBV4-1 . TRBJ2-7
CASSSTSGAPLSTDTQYF TGTGCCAGCAGCTCAACTAGCGGGGCCCCTTTATCCACAGATACGCAGTATTTT TRBD2 TRBV7-2 . TRBJ2-3
CASALDTRSGANVLTF TGTGCCAGCGCCCTGGACACACGCTCTGGGGCCAACGTCCTGACTTTC . TRBV2 . TRBJ2-6
CASRSVAAKNIQYF TGTGCCAGCAGGTCGGTTGCGGCCAAAAACATTCAGTACTTC . TRBV27 once TRBJ2-4
CASSQDGGSTDTQYF TGCGCCAGCAGCCAAGATGGGGGATCCACAGATACGCAGTATTTT . TRBV4-1 few TRBJ2-3
CASSGRDTNTIYF TGTGCCAGCAGCGGCCGGGACACAAACACCATATATTTT . TRBV9 . TRBJ1-3
CASSLTGATSSYEQYF TGCGCCAGCAGCTTAACAGGGGCCACCAGCTCCTACGAGCAGTACTTC TRBD1 TRBV5-1 . TRBJ2-7
CAGRRTGFWHRGTQYF TGTGCTGGGCGAAGGACAGGATTTTGGCACAGAGGTACGCAGTATTTT TRBD1 TRBV12-5 . TRBJ2-3
CASSRVPGTGELFF TGTGCCAGCAGCAGGGTTCCGGGCACCGGGGAGCTGTTTTTT . TRBV7-3 . TRBJ2-2
CASSPITGNEQYF TGTGCCAGCAGTCCAATTACAGGGAACGAGCAGTACTTC . TRBV28 . TRBJ2-7
CASSRRDWAVSSYEQYF TGTGCCAGCAGCCGTAGGGACTGGGCCGTTAGTTCCTACGAGCAGTACTTC . TRBV7-8 . TRBJ2-7